These T cell receptor beta chains were read from a single sample in a study of blood T cell repertoires in COVID-19. TCRdb's table, derived via immunoSEQ multiplex PCR, lists solely in-frame clones and lacks some. The table lists 230,000 or so clones, roughly 76% of them singletons, with approximately 5% in the top ten. Sequencing was carried out using peripheral blood. These receptors were taken from a human donor in a cohort sampled during active COVID-19. CDR3s include the opening cysteine and the closing phenylalanine or tryptophan. The order of the fields is clone size, D gene, J gene, V gene, CDR3 DNA, CDR3 protein. The D gene is left open where the match is weak. Part of the rows lack a size; the others show once, few, many or a class for expanded clones.

>-|-|TRBJ2-4|TRBV5-6
TGTGCCAGCAGCTCCGTCCCAGCCAAAAACATTCAGTACTTC
CASSSVPAKNIQYF
>-|-|TRBJ2-7|TRBV28
TGTGCCAGCAGTTTATGGACAGGCCCCTACGAGCAGTACTTC
CASSLWTGPYEQYF
>-|TRBD2|TRBJ2-5|TRBV4-3
TGCGCCAGCAGCCAAGACAATAGCGGGAGTCTGGAGACCCAGTACTTC
CASSQDNSGSLETQYF
>few|-|TRBJ2-1|TRBV27
TGTGCCAGCGGTTTGAGGAATGAGCAGTTCTTC
CASGLRNEQFF
>-|-|TRBJ2-7|TRBV12-3/TRBV12-4
TGTGCCAGCAGCATACAGGGAAAGCACGAGCAGTACTTC
CASSIQGKHEQYF
>once|TRBD1|TRBJ2-5|TRBV7-9
TGTGCCAGCAGCACCAGGGGGCGGCGAGAGACCCAGTACTTC
CASSTRGRRETQYF
>-|TRBD2|TRBJ2-7|TRBV6-2/TRBV6-3
TGTGCCAGCAGTTCGCGGACTAGCGGGATCTACGAGCAGTACTTC
CASSSRTSGIYEQYF
>-|TRBD2|TRBJ2-3|TRBV5-1
TGCGCCAGCAGCTTGGTGGGACTAGCGTCAGATACGCAGTATTTT
CASSLVGLASDTQYF
>-|TRBD2|TRBJ2-2|TRBV9
TGTGCCAGCAGCTTGAGGACTAGTGGGGCCACCGGGGAGCTGTTTTTT
CASSLRTSGATGELFF
>-|TRBD2|TRBJ2-7|TRBV9
TGTGCCAGCAGCGTAGGGGCTGGGCTAGCGGGCCCCGAGCAGTACTTC
CASSVGAGLAGPEQYF